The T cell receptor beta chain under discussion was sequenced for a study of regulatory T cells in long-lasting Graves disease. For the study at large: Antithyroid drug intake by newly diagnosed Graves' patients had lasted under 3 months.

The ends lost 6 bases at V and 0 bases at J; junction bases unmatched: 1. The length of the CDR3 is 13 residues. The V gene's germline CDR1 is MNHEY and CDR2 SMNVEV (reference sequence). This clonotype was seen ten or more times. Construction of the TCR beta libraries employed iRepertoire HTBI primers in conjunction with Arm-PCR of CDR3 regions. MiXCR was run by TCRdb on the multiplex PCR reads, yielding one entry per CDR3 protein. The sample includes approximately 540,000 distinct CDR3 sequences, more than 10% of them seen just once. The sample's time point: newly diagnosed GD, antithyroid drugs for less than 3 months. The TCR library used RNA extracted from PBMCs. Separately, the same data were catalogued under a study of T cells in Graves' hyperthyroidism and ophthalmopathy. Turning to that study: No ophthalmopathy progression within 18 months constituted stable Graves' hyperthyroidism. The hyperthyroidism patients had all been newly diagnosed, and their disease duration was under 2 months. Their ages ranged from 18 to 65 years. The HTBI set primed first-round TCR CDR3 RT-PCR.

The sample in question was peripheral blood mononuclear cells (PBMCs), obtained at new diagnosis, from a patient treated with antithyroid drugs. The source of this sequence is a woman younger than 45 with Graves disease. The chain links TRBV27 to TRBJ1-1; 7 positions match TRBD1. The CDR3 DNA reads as TGTGCCAGCAGCGACAGGGTGAACACTGAAGCTTTCTTT. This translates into CASSDRVNTEAFF.